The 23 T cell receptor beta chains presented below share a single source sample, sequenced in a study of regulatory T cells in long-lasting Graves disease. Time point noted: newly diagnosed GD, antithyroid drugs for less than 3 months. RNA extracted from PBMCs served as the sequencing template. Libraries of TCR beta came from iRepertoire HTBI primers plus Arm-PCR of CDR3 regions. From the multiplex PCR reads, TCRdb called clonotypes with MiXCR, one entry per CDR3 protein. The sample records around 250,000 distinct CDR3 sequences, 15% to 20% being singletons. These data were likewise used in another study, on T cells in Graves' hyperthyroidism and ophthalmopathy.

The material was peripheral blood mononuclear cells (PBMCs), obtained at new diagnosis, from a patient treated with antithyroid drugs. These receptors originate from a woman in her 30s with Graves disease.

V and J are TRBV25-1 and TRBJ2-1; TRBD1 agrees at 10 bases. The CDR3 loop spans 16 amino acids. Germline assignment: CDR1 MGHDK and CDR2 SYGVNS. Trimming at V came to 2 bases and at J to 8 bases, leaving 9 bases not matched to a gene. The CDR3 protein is CASSETKRDRGDEQFF. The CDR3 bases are TGTGCCAGCAGTGAAACAAAAAGGGACAGGGGCGATGAGCAGTTCTTC.

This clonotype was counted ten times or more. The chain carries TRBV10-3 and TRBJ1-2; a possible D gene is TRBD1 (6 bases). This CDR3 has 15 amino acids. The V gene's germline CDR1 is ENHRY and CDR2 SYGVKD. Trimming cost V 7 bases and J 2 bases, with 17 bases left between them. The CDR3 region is CAIKTTGTYNYGYTF. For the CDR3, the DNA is TGTGCCATCAAAACGACAGGTACCTACAACTATGGCTACACCTTC.

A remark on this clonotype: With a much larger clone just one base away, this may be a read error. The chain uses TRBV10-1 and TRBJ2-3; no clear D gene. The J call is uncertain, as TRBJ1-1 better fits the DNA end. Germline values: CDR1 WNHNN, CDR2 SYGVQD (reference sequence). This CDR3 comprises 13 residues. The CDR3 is CASSDPGSTGAFF. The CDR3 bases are TGCGCCAGCAGTGATCCGGGGAGCACTGGAGCTTTCTTT.

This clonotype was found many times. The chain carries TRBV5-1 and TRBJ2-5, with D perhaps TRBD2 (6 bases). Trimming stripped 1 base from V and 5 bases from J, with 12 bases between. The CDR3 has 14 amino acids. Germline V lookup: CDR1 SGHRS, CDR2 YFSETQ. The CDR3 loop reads CASSLSSGGETQYF. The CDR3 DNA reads TGCGCCAGCAGCTTGTCCTCAGGAGGGGAGACCCAGTACTTC.

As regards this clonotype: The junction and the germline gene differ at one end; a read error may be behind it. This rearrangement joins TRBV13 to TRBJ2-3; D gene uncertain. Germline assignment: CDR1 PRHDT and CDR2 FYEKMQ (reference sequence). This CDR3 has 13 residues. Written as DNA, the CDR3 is TGTGCCTGCAGCAGCTCCCGGCGGGATACGCAGTATTTT. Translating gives CACSSSRRDTQYF. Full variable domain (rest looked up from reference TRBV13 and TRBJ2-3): AAGVIQSPRHLIKEKRETATLKCYPIPRHDTVYWYQQGPGQDPQFLISFYEKMQSDKGSIPDRFSAQQFSDYHSELNMSSLELGDSALYFCACSSSRRDTQYFGPGTRLTVL.

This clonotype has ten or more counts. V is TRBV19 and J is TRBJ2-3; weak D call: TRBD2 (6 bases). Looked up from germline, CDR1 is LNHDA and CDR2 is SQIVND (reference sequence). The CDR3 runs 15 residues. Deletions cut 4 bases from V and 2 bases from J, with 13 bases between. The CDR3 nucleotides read TGTGCCAGTAGTAAATGGCGGGGAGACACAGATACGCAGTATTTT. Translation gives CASSKWRGDTDTQYF.

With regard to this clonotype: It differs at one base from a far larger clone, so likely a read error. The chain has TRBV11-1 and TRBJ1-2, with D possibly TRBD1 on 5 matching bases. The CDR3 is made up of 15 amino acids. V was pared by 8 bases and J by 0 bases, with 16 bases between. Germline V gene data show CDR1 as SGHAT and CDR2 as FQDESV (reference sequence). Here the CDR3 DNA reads TGTGCCAGCGGGGGTGTAGCCCTTACTAACTATGGCTACACCTTC. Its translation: CASGGVALTNYGYTF.

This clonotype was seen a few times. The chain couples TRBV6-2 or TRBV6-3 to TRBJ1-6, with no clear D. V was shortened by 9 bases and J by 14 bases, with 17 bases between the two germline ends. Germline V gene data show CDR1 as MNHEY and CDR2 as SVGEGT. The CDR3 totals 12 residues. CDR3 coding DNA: TGTGCCAGTACCGTCAGAGCTTTCACCCTCCACTTT. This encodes CASTVRAFTLHF.

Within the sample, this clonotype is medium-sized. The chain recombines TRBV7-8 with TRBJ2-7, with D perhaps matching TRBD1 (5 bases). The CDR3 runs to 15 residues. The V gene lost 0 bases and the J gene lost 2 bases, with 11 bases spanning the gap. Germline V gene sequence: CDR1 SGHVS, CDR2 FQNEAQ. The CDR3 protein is CASSLAHQGPYEQYF. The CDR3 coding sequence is TGTGCCAGCAGCTTAGCGCACCAGGGCCCCTACGAGCAGTACTTC.

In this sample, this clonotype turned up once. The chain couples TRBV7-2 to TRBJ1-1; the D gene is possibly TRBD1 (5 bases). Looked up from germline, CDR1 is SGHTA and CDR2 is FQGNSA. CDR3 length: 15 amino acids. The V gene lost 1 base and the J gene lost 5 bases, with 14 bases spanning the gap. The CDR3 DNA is TGTGCCAGCAGCTTAGGTAAAGGGCGGGGGACTGAAGCTTTCTTT. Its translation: CASSLGKGRGTEAFF.

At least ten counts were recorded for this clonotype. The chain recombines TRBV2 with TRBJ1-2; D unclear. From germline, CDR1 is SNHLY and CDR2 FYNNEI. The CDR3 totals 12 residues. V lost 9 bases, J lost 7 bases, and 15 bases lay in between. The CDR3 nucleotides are TGTGCCAGGGATAACGACCGGACTGGCTACACCTTC. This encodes CARDNDRTGYTF.

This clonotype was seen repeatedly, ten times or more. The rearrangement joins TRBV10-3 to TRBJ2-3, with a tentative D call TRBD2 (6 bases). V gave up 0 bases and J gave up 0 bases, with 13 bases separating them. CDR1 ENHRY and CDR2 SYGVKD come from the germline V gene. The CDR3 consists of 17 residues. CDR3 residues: CAISESTTGTSTDTQYF. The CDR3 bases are TGTGCCATCAGTGAGTCTACCACCGGGACTAGCACAGATACGCAGTATTTT.

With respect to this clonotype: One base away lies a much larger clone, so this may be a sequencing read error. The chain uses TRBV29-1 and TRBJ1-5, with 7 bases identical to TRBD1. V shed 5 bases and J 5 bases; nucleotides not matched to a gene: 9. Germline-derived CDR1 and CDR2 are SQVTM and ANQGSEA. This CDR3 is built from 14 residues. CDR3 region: CSVRATGCDQPQHF. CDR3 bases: TGCAGCGTTAGAGCGACAGGGTGTGATCAGCCCCAGCATTTT.

The CDR3: CSTGQGVGYGYTF. CDR3 in DNA: TGCAGCACCGGACAGGGGGTTGGCTATGGCTACACCTTC. The rearrangement uses TRBV29-1 and TRBJ1-2; 10 positions match TRBD1. The CDR3 sequence is 13 residues long. After removal of 8 bases from V and 4 bases from J, the junction contained 7 bases not matched to a gene. Germline V gene sequence: CDR1 SQVTM, CDR2 ANQGSEA.

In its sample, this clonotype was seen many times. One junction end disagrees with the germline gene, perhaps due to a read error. This CDR3 reads CASSESTGTGYGYTF. DNA of the CDR3: TGCGCCAGCAGTGAGTCCACCGGGACGGGCTATGGCTACACCTTC. The V gene is TRBV6-1, the J gene TRBJ1-2, with a possible D match to TRBD1 (5 bases). This CDR3 has 15 residues. The germline CDR1 and CDR2 sequences are MNHNS and SASEGT.

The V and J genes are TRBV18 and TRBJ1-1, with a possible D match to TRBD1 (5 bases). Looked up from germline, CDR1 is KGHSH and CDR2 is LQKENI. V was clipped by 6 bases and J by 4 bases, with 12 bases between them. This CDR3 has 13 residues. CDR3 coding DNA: TGTGCCAGCTCGGCACAGGTGGGCACTGAAGCTTTCTTT. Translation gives CASSAQVGTEAFF.

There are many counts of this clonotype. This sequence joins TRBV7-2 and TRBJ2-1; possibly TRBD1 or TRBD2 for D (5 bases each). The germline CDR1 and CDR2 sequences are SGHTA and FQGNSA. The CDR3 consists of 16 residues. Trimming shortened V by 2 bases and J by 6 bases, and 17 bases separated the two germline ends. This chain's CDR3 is CASSLRVGDPTNEQFF. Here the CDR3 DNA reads TGTGCCAGCAGCTTACGGGTGGGGGATCCTACCAATGAGCAGTTCTTC.

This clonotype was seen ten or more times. CDR3 amino acids: CASSQERGASRDTEAFF. The CDR3 DNA reads TGCGCCAGCAGCCAAGAGCGAGGGGCAAGTAGGGACACTGAAGCTTTCTTT. The rearrangement uses TRBV4-1 and TRBJ1-1; TRBD1 is a possible D gene (5 bases). The ends were cut back, 0 bases at V and 3 bases at J, with 17 bases in the middle. This CDR3 has 17 amino acids. In germline, CDR1 is MGHRA, CDR2 YSYEKL.

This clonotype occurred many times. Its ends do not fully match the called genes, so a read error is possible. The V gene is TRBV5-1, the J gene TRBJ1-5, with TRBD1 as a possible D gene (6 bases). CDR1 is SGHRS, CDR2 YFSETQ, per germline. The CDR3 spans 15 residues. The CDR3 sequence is CASSLEGDSNQPQHF. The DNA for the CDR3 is TGTGCCAGCAGCTTGGAGGGGGATAGCAATCAGCCCCAGCATTTT.

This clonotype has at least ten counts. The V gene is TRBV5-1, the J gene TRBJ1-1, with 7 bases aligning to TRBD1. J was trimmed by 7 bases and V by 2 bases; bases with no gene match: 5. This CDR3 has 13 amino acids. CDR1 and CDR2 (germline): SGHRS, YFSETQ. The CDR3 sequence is CASSFEGTVEAFF. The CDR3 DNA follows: TGCGCCAGCAGCTTCGAGGGGACAGTTGAAGCTTTCTTT.

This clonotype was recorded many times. CDR3 amino acids: CASSVSRRGETQYF. As DNA, the CDR3 is TGTGCCAGCAGTGTTTCAAGACGGGGGGAGACCCAGTACTTC. The chain carries TRBV6-1 and TRBJ2-5; TRBD2 is a possible D gene (6 bases). V was shortened by 4 bases and J by 5 bases, with 14 bases between the two germline ends. CDR1 is MNHNS, CDR2 SASEGT, per germline. This CDR3 has 14 amino acids.

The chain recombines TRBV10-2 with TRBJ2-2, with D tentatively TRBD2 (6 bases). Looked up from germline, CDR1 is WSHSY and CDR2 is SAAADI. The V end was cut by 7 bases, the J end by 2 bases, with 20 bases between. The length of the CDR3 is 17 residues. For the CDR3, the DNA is TGCGCCAGCAACCCAGGCACTCTCGGGGGAAACACCGGGGAGCTGTTTTTT. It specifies CASNPGTLGGNTGELFF.

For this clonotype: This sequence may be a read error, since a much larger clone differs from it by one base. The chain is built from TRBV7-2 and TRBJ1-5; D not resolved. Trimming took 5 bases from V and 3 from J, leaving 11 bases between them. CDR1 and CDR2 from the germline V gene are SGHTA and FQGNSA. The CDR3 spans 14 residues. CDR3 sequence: CASSPSGNNQPQHF. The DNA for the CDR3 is TGTGCCAGCAGCCCCAGCGGGAACAATCAGCCCCAGCATTTT.